The 27 T cell receptor beta chains given below trace back to one sample, sequenced in a study of Ad26.COV2.S vaccination and SARS-CoV-2 variants. Method: immunoSEQ multiplex PCR; TCRdb's copy keeps in-frame clones and lacks some. The sample shows around 300,000 clones, about 86% of them seen only once. Treatment meaning: roughly 19 received Ad26.COV2.S at low or high dose, single or two shots; roughly 5 received placebo; per-sample allocation not given. Vaccine and placebo recipients were sampled on day 63 after the first injection. Source: peripheral blood, taken in a trial of Ad26.COV2.S vaccine versus placebo. Every receptor here comes from a person between 18 and 65 years old who received the Ad26.COV2.S COVID-19 vaccine or a placebo.

The genes are TRBV12-3 or TRBV12-4 and TRBJ2-1; TRBD1 aligns across 7 bases. The length of the CDR3 is 13 residues. After removal of 7 bases from V and 2 bases from J, the junction contained 2 bases not matched to a gene. The CDR3 region has the DNA TGTGCCAGCAAGGGGGCGGCCTACAATGAGCAGTTCTTC. This codes for CASKGAAYNEQFF.

Details on this clone: Other DNA sequences in the same sample also yield this CDR3. The genes are TRBV7-9 and TRBJ2-7, with TRBD1 matching over 7 bases. The CDR3 covers 14 residues. The J segment lost 2 bases and the V segment lost 3 bases, leaving 4 bases of the junction unmatched. Germline values: CDR1 SEHNR, CDR2 FQNEAQ (reference sequence). The CDR3 spells CASSFRDRPYEQYF. The CDR3 coding sequence is TGTGCCAGCAGCTTCCGGGACAGACCCTACGAGCAGTACTTC.

This chain connects TRBV24-1 to TRBJ2-7; 10 bases align to TRBD1. In germline, CDR1 is KGHDR, CDR2 SFDVKD. J lost 6 bases, V lost 3 bases, and 16 bases had no gene match. The CDR3 loop spans 18 amino acids. This CDR3 reads CATSDPYGTGDFLSEQYF. The CDR3 nucleotides read TGTGCCACCAGTGATCCCTATGGGACAGGGGACTTTCTAAGCGAGCAGTACTTC.

The chain has TRBV5-4 and TRBJ1-6, with D tentatively TRBD1 (6 bases). This CDR3 spans 14 amino acids. V was cut by 1 base and J by 6 bases, with 8 bases left in between. Germline V gives CDR1 SGHNT, CDR2 YYREEE (reference sequence). CDR3 loop: CASSLRDTNSPLHF. The CDR3 DNA reads as TGTGCCAGCAGCTTGAGGGACACTAATTCACCCCTCCACTTT.

The rearrangement uses TRBV5-4 and TRBJ2-3; TRBD2 agrees at 9 bases. CDR1 SGHNT and CDR2 YYREEE come from the germline V gene (reference sequence). V lost 3 bases, J lost 4 bases, and 12 bases stayed unmatched. The CDR3 is 17 residues long. The CDR3 DNA reads as TGTGCCAGCAGCTCCGGACTAGCGTCAATCGGGGCAGATACGCAGTATTTT. It translates to CASSSGLASIGADTQYF.

This clone was seen just once. The chain has TRBV2 and TRBJ1-1, with D unclear. V was clipped by 7 bases and J by 2 bases, with 8 bases between them. This CDR3 region has 12 residues. Germline lookup yields CDR1 SNHLY and CDR2 FYNNEI. CDR3 coding DNA: TGTGCCAGCATCCGGGGTAACACTGAAGCTTTCTTT. Amino acid sequence: CASIRGNTEAFF.

CDR3 nucleotide sequence: TGTGCCAGCAGCGTAGCTTCGTTCGGAAGCGGCAACACCGGGGAGCTGTTTTTT. Amino acid sequence: CASSVASFGSGNTGELFF. The chain has TRBV9 and TRBJ2-2, with D perhaps TRBD2 (5 bases). Trimming stripped 0 bases from V and 2 bases from J, with 17 bases between. Germline CDR1 SGDLS, CDR2 YYNGEE. This CDR3 region has 18 residues.

V is TRBV4-1 and J is TRBJ1-3, with D unresolved. V dropped 4 bases and J dropped 0 bases, with 10 bases sitting between them. This CDR3 is built from 15 residues. Germline CDR1 MGHRA, CDR2 YSYEKL. The CDR3 DNA follows: TGCGCCAGCAGCCCGCCGGGCCACTCTGGAAACACCATATATTTT. It translates to CASSPPGHSGNTIYF.

The chain joins TRBV5-6 to TRBJ1-2; a weak D match, TRBD1 (5 bases). The V gene lost 1 base and the J gene lost 0 bases, with 10 bases spanning the gap. There are 15 residues in the CDR3. CDR1 is SGHDT, CDR2 YYEEEE, per germline. The CDR3: CASSLTGTTNYGYTF. As DNA, the CDR3 is TGTGCCAGCAGCTTGACAGGCACTACTAACTATGGCTACACCTTC.

The V call is TRBV7-9, the J call TRBJ2-7; possibly TRBD2 for D (6 bases). The germline gives CDR1 SEHNR, CDR2 FQNEAQ (reference sequence). The CDR3 consists of 14 residues. Trimming left V 3 bases short and J 6 bases short, with 15 bases between. The chain's CDR3 is CASSFVGGWGEQYF. The CDR3, as DNA: TGTGCCAGCAGCTTTGTTGGAGGGTGGGGCGAGCAGTACTTC.

The chain carries TRBV14 and TRBJ1-2; D perhaps matches TRBD1 (5 bases). From germline, CDR1 is SGHDN and CDR2 FVKESK. The CDR3 totals 13 residues. V shed 0 bases and J shed 10 bases, with 12 bases lying between them. CDR3 protein: CASSQEVREAYTF. The CDR3 DNA sequence: TGTGCCAGCAGCCAAGAAGTCAGGGAAGCCTACACCTTC.

Worth noting for this clone: Other DNA variants within this sample encode the same CDR3. The rearrangement links TRBV5-6 to TRBJ2-4, with D possibly TRBD1 on 6 matching bases. This CDR3 contains 18 residues. Trimming shortened V by 0 bases and J by 2 bases, and 18 bases separated the two germline ends. Germline V gene data show CDR1 as SGHDT and CDR2 as YYEEEE. Written as DNA, the CDR3 is TGTGCCAGCAGCTTGGGACAGGAGACATTAAAGTCCAAAAACATTCAGTACTTC. Its translation: CASSLGQETLKSKNIQYF.

On this clone itself: This CDR3 is also generated by other DNA sequences in the sample. The V call is TRBV18, the J call TRBJ1-1; TRBD1 is a possible D gene (5 bases). Germline loops: CDR1 KGHSH, CDR2 LQKENI. The CDR3 spans 13 residues. Deletions cut 2 bases from V and 5 bases from J, with 9 bases between. The CDR3 region has the DNA TGTGCCAGCTCACCATTGGGGGGAACTGAAGCTTTCTTT. It specifies CASSPLGGTEAFF.

This chain joins TRBV25-1 and TRBJ1-4; D is possibly TRBD1 (6 bases). The germline CDR1 and CDR2 sequences are MGHDK and SYGVNS. Trimming took 3 bases from V and 7 from J, leaving 12 bases between them. This CDR3 has 14 amino acids. CDR3 amino acids: CASSDPGAGEKLFF. The CDR3 nucleotides read TGTGCCAGCAGTGACCCGGGGGCGGGTGAAAAACTGTTTTTT. The whole variable domain, remainder taken from reference TRBV25-1 and TRBJ1-4, is EADIYQTPRYLVIGTGKKITLECSQTMGHDKMYWYQQDPGMELHLIHYSYGVNSTEKGDLSSESTVSRIRTEHFPLTLESARPSHTSQYLCASSDPGAGEKLFFGSGTQLSVL.

This clone was recorded a few times. Other DNA sequences in this sample translate to the same CDR3. V is TRBV9 and J is TRBJ1-1; D is unclear. The V end was cut by 2 bases, the J end by 0 bases, with 5 bases between. The CDR3 is 13 amino acids. Germline V lookup: CDR1 SGDLS, CDR2 YYNGEE. CDR3 protein: CASSVRLNTEAFF. The CDR3 DNA is TGTGCCAGCAGCGTGAGGTTGAACACTGAAGCTTTCTTT.

The chain joins TRBV3-1 (or the pseudogene TRBV3-2) to TRBJ1-4, with TRBD1 as a possible D gene (5 bases). Trimming shortened V by 7 bases and J by 5 bases, and 14 bases separated the two germline ends. The germline V gene encodes CDR1 LGHDT and CDR2 YNNKEL (reference sequence). The CDR3 is made up of 14 amino acids. The CDR3 here is CASTPGTGNEKLFF. CDR3 sequence (DNA): TGTGCCAGCACCCCCGGGACGGGGAATGAAAAACTGTTTTTT.

The chain uses TRBV7-8 and TRBJ1-4; 7 positions agree with TRBD1. The CDR3 contains 14 residues. V dropped 5 bases and J dropped 5; count of bases not matched to a gene: 5. In germline, CDR1 is SGHVS, CDR2 FQNEAQ. The DNA of the CDR3 is TGTGCCAGCAGCAGGGGACAGCTCAATGAAAAACTGTTTTTT. Protein product: CASSRGQLNEKLFF.

This clone was counted only a few times. CDR3 residues: CASSFGYSYEQYF. In DNA, the CDR3 is TGTGCCAGCAGTTTCGGGTACTCCTACGAGCAGTACTTC. The chain is built from TRBV27 and TRBJ2-7; unclear D gene. The CDR3 runs 13 residues. Germline V CDR1 and CDR2: MNHEY, SMNVEV (reference sequence). V was cut by 3 bases and J by 0 bases, with 6 bases left in between.

The genes are TRBV5-1 and TRBJ2-2; TRBD2 agrees at 9 bases. Germline V gives CDR1 SGHRS, CDR2 YFSETQ. V lost 0 bases, J lost 5 bases, and 8 bases stayed unmatched. This CDR3 has 17 residues. The CDR3 DNA reads TGCGCCAGCAGCTTGGGGCATAGCGGGAGTAGGACCGGGGAGCTGTTTTTT. Protein product: CASSLGHSGSRTGELFF. The full variable domain, with the rest looked up from reference TRBV5-1 and TRBJ2-2, is KAGVTQTPRYLIKTRGQQVTLSCSPISGHRSVSWYQQTPGQGLQFLFEYFSETQRNKGNFPGRFSGRQFSNSRSEMNVSTLELGDSALYLCASSLGHSGSRTGELFFGEGSRLTVL.

This rearrangement joins TRBV5-1 to TRBJ1-2, with D hard to call. The CDR3 spans 14 residues. CDR1 and CDR2 (germline): SGHRS, YFSETQ. V lost 0 bases to trimming and J lost 8 bases, with 14 bases between them. CDR3 residues: CASSLAGGGKGYTF. The CDR3 DNA is TGCGCCAGCAGCTTGGCGGGAGGAGGGAAAGGCTACACCTTC.

V and J are TRBV5-6 and TRBJ2-1, with 7 bases identical to TRBD2. This CDR3 is 12 amino acids long. Per the germline V gene, CDR1 is SGHDT and CDR2 is YYEEEE. After removal of 4 bases from V and 10 bases from J, the junction contained 5 bases not matched to a gene. DNA of the CDR3: TGTGCCAGCAGCCCAGGCGGGGGAGAGCAGTTCTTC. It specifies CASSPGGGEQFF.

The CDR3 sequence: CASSLGGGSGANVLTF. In nucleotides, the CDR3 is TGCGCCAGCAGCTTGGGAGGGGGTTCTGGGGCCAACGTCCTGACTTTC. V gene TRBV5-1 combines with J gene TRBJ2-6, with a weak D call TRBD1 (6 bases). Trimming took 0 bases from V and 1 from J, leaving 8 bases between them. This CDR3 region has 16 residues. Germline values: CDR1 SGHRS, CDR2 YFSETQ.

This chain links TRBV3-1 (or the pseudogene TRBV3-2) with TRBJ2-7; 7 bases line up with TRBD1. Trimming at V came to 4 bases and at J to 1 base, leaving 4 bases not matched to a gene. Germline loops: CDR1 LGHDT, CDR2 YNNKEL (reference sequence). The CDR3 has 14 amino acids. DNA of the CDR3: TGTGCCAGCAGCCCCGGGACAGATTCCTACGAGCAGTACTTC. Its translation is CASSPGTDSYEQYF.

The CDR3 region has the DNA TGTGCCACCTCGGACGTATTCTACGAGCAGTACTTC. Translated, it gives CATSDVFYEQYF. The chain employs TRBV6-5 and TRBJ2-7; no definite D call. The CDR3 contains 12 residues. V shed 10 bases and J shed 3 bases, with 13 bases lying between them. Per germline, CDR1 MNHEY and CDR2 SVGAGI.

A note on this clone: Within the sample, other DNA sequences also encode this same CDR3. The chain has TRBV3-1 (or the pseudogene TRBV3-2) and TRBJ2-7; D remains unclear. The germline V gene has CDR1 LGHDT and CDR2 YNNKEL (reference sequence). Trimming left V 1 base short and J 0 bases short, with 4 bases between. The CDR3 consists of 13 residues. CDR3 residues: CASSQATSYEQYF. DNA for the CDR3: TGTGCCAGCAGCCAAGCGACCTCCTACGAGCAGTACTTC.

This chain joins TRBV28 and TRBJ1-4; 8 positions agree with TRBD1. Germline CDR1 MDHEN, CDR2 SYDVKM. J was trimmed by 0 bases and V by 6 bases; bases with no gene match: 12. The CDR3 runs 18 residues. Here the CDR3 DNA reads TGTGCCAGCAGCCTACAGACAGGGGAAATTGCAACTAATGAAAAACTGTTTTTT. As protein: CASSLQTGEIATNEKLFF. Full variable domain (rest looked up from reference TRBV28 and TRBJ1-4): DVKVTQSSRYLVKRTGEKVFLECVQDMDHENMFWYRQDPGLGLRLIYFSYDVKMKEKGDIPEGYSVSREKKERFSLILESASTNQTSMYLCASSLQTGEIATNEKLFFGSGTQLSVL.

J is TRBJ2-7 and V is TRBV24-1; the match to TRBD1 covers 7 bases. The V and J ends lost 4 bases and 4 bases, in that order; junction bases with no gene match: 6. CDR1 is KGHDR, CDR2 SFDVKD, per germline. CDR3 length: 14 amino acids. CDR3 in DNA: TGTGCCACCAGTGACCCAGGGGGTAGTTACGAGCAGTACTTC. Amino acids: CATSDPGGSYEQYF.